The 17 T cell receptor beta chains below were found in one sample sequenced in a study of cytomegalovirus exposure and HLA in healthy donors. Primers included in the PCR were 60 Vbeta and 13 Jbeta primers. Generated by immunoSEQ multiplex PCR, the TCRdb table keeps only in-frame clones and is missing some. This table has 180,000 or so clones, approximately 78% appearing once. The sample was PBMCs. The receptors stem from a woman between 45 and 65 years old in good health and CMV-seropositive.

This clone appeared a single time. The chain uses TRBV19 and TRBJ2-3; D perhaps matches TRBD2 (6 bases). Per the germline V gene, CDR1 is LNHDA and CDR2 is SQIVND (reference sequence). Trimming pared 5 bases from V and 0 bases from J, leaving 18 bases between. The CDR3 is 17 residues long. In DNA, the CDR3 is TGTGCCAGTAGTTCGTTAGGGCTAGCGATAAGCACAGATACGCAGTATTTT. This encodes CASSSLGLAISTDTQYF.

This clone was seen only a few times. The junction departs from germline at one end; a sequencing error may be responsible. The chain carries TRBV15 and TRBJ2-4; 11 nucleotides line up with TRBD2. The V gene's germline CDR1 is LNHNV and CDR2 YYDKDF (reference sequence). The CDR3 is made up of 17 amino acids. The CDR3 region has the DNA TGTGCCACCAGCAGAGACTCTAGCGGGGGGCCGAAAAACAGTCAGTACTTC. Its translation is CATSRDSSGGPKNSQYF.

This chain links TRBV7-2 with TRBJ1-6; D uncertain. V was shortened by 0 bases and J by 5 bases, with 11 bases between the two germline ends. The CDR3 loop spans 16 amino acids. CDR1 is SGHTA and CDR2 is FQGNSA in the germline V gene. The CDR3 nucleotides are TGTGCCAGCAGCTTAGCCGGCTCGAGGAATAATTCACCCCTCCACTTT. It translates to CASSLAGSRNNSPLHF.

The chain carries TRBV5-6 and TRBJ1-2; 7 nucleotides line up with TRBD1. From germline, CDR1 is SGHDT and CDR2 YYEEEE. CDR3 size: 16 residues. With 3 bases clipped from V and 4 bases from J, the junction kept 12 bases outside the gene matches. The CDR3 protein is CASSSDRVQAGYGYTF. The CDR3 region has the DNA TGTGCCAGCAGCTCAGACAGGGTCCAAGCTGGCTATGGCTACACCTTC.

The chain joins TRBV28 to TRBJ2-5; D is unclear. This CDR3 contains 15 residues. CDR1 is MDHEN, CDR2 SYDVKM, per germline. V lost 6 bases and J lost 0, with 14 bases in between. This chain's CDR3 is CASSQRQSYQETQYF. The CDR3 DNA reads as TGTGCCAGCAGCCAGAGGCAGAGCTACCAAGAGACCCAGTACTTC.

The rearrangement joins TRBV7-3 to TRBJ2-2, with 7 nucleotides matching TRBD1. This CDR3 has 13 residues. Germline lookup yields CDR1 SGHTA and CDR2 FQGTGA. V lost 4 bases to trimming and J lost 8 bases; unmatched junction nucleotides: 4. In DNA, the CDR3 is TGTGCCAGCAGCTCAGGGGGACAGGGGGAGCTGTTTTTT. It is translated as CASSSGGQGELFF.

The chain recombines TRBV7-5 with TRBJ1-5; the tabulated D call, TRBD1, remains unverified against the DNA. TRBV7-5 is a documented pseudogene. The CDR3 extends over 16 amino acids. In nucleotides, the CDR3 is TGTGTCAGAAGCTTAGGTGACAGGGATCCGAATCAGCCCCAGCATTTT. This encodes CVRSLGDRDPNQPQHF.

The chain joins TRBV10-1 to TRBJ1-3; 7 bases map to TRBD1. This CDR3 has 16 amino acids. The J segment lost 0 bases and the V segment lost 1 base, leaving 3 bases of the junction unmatched. Germline assignment: CDR1 WNHNN and CDR2 SYGVQD (reference sequence). CDR3 loop: CASSEWKGASGNTIYF. CDR3 DNA: TGCGCCAGCAGTGAGTGGAAGGGGGCCTCTGGAAACACCATATATTTT.

The V and J genes are TRBV18 and TRBJ1-5; no definite D call. The CDR3 consists of 15 residues. Germline-derived CDR1 and CDR2 are KGHSH and LQKENI. With 3 bases removed from V and 7 bases from J, the gap between germline ends came to 16 bases. CDR3 region: CASSPTGASDQPQHF. CDR3 bases: TGTGCCAGCTCACCGACGGGAGCTAGTGACCAGCCCCAGCATTTT.

The chain links TRBV6-5 to TRBJ2-5; D unclear. With 6 bases removed from V and 5 bases from J, the gap between germline ends came to 7 bases. The germline gives CDR1 MNHEY, CDR2 SVGAGI. The CDR3 covers 11 residues. The CDR3 DNA sequence: TGTGCCAGCAGGGTGGAGGAGACCCAGTACTTC. As protein: CASRVEETQYF.

The chain is built from TRBV5-4 and TRBJ2-7; 10 positions match TRBD1. The germline V gene has CDR1 SGHNT and CDR2 YYREEE (reference sequence). V trimming: 4 bases; J trimming: 5 bases; junction bases outside the gene matches: 6. The CDR3 is made up of 14 amino acids. The CDR3 loop reads CASSPGQGKNEQYF. CDR3 in DNA: TGTGCCAGCAGCCCGGGACAGGGGAAAAACGAGCAGTACTTC. Variable domain in full (rest from reference TRBV5-4 and TRBJ2-7): ETGVTQSPTHLIKTRGQQVTLRCSSQSGHNTVSWYQQALGQGPQFIFQYYREEENGRGNFPPRFSGLQFPNYSSELNVNALELDDSALYLCASSPGQGKNEQYFGPGTRLTVT.

The chain uses TRBV28 and TRBJ1-3; 7 positions match TRBD1. CDR1 is MDHEN, CDR2 SYDVKM, per germline. The junction had 2 bases not matched to a gene; V was cut back by 3 bases and J by 0 bases. The CDR3 sequence is 15 residues long. CDR3 sequence reads: CASSLGTVSGNTIYF. For the CDR3, the DNA is TGTGCCAGCAGTTTGGGGACAGTCTCTGGAAACACCATATATTTT.

The rearrangement uses TRBV28 and TRBJ2-1; the D gene is possibly TRBD1 (6 bases). V was cut by 6 bases and J by 0 bases, with 15 bases left in between. CDR3 length: 16 residues. Germline lookup yields CDR1 MDHEN and CDR2 SYDVKM. This CDR3 is CASSCRTESSYNEQFF. CDR3 in DNA: TGTGCCAGCAGCTGCCGGACAGAAAGCTCCTACAATGAGCAGTTCTTC.

This clone has more than one count but fewer than ten. V usage is TRBV6-1 and J usage is TRBJ2-1; 8 nucleotides line up with TRBD2. The J segment lost 11 bases and the V segment lost 0 bases, leaving 6 bases of the junction unmatched. In germline, CDR1 is MNHNS, CDR2 SASEGT. The CDR3 length is 14 residues. CDR3 sequence (DNA): TGTGCCAGCAGTGAAGCGGCGGGACTAGGAAAGCAGTTCTTC. Translating it yields CASSEAAGLGKQFF.

J is TRBJ2-1 and V is TRBV15; 10 bases match TRBD2. CDR3 length equals 15 residues. With V trimmed by 1 base and J by 7 bases, 4 bases remained unmatched. Germline CDR1 reads LNHNV; CDR2 reads YYDKDF (reference sequence). The CDR3 sequence is CATSRVASGSNEQFF. The CDR3 DNA follows: TGTGCCACCAGCAGAGTGGCTAGCGGGAGTAATGAGCAGTTCTTC.

This clone was picked up a small number of times. V is TRBV18 and J is TRBJ2-6; 11 bases are a match to TRBD2. With 5 bases clipped from V and 4 bases from J, the junction kept 7 bases outside the gene matches. The germline V gene encodes CDR1 KGHSH and CDR2 LQKENI. This CDR3 comprises 17 residues. CDR3 sequence (DNA): TGTGCCAGCTCATCACTAGCGGGAGTATCCGGGGCCAACGTCCTGACTTTC. Protein: CASSSLAGVSGANVLTF.

The V and J genes are TRBV9 and TRBJ2-5; 8 nucleotides align to TRBD2. Germline CDR1 is SGDLS and CDR2 is YYNGEE. The CDR3 extends over 15 amino acids. V lost 0 bases and J lost 0; bases outside the gene matches: 1. CDR3 bases: TGTGCCAGCAGCGTAGGACTAGCGCACCAAGAGACCCAGTACTTC. It specifies CASSVGLAHQETQYF.